These 30 T cell receptor beta chains were all obtained from the same sample, sequenced in a study of monozygotic twins with cystic fibrosis. Here immunoSEQ multiplex PCR was the method, and the copy in TCRdb shows in-frame clones only, minus some. The table shows around 34,000 clones, with roughly 90% occurring only once. The sample taken for sequencing was blood. These receptors originate from a girl aged 2 to 9 with cystic fibrosis.

The chain carries TRBV7-9 and TRBJ1-4; D is possibly TRBD1 (6 bases). V dropped 5 bases and J dropped 0 bases, with 10 bases sitting between them. CDR1 and CDR2 (germline): SEHNR, FQNEAQ (reference sequence). This CDR3 is built from 15 residues. The CDR3 DNA follows: TGTGCCAGCAGCCCCCCAGGGGCAACTAATGAAAAACTGTTTTTT. Translated: CASSPPGATNEKLFF. Looking up the rest from reference TRBV7-9 and TRBJ1-4 gives the full variable domain: DTGVSQNPRHKITKRGQNVTFRCDPISEHNRLYWYRQTLGQGPEFLTYFQNEAQLEKSRLLSDRFSAERPKGSFSTLEIQRTEQGDSAMYLCASSPPGATNEKLFFGSGTQLSVL.

The J gene is TRBJ1-1, the V gene TRBV16, with D unresolved. V lost 1 base, J lost 3 bases, and 9 bases lay in between. The CDR3 is made up of 14 amino acids. CDR1 is KGHSY, CDR2 FQNENV, per germline. The CDR3 reads CASSQFNRYTEAFF. For the CDR3, the DNA is TGTGCCAGCAGCCAATTTAACAGATACACTGAAGCTTTCTTT.

In this sample, this clone turned up once. This rearrangement joins TRBV30 to TRBJ2-3; 8 nucleotides align to TRBD1. The CDR3 spans 13 residues. Looked up from germline, CDR1 is GTSNPN and CDR2 is SVGIG (reference sequence). After removal of 4 bases from V and 4 bases from J, the junction contained 4 bases not matched to a gene. This CDR3 is CAWNGQGADTQYF. The CDR3 DNA sequence: TGTGCCTGGAACGGACAGGGAGCAGATACGCAGTATTTT.

The chain joins TRBV7-7 to TRBJ2-7; D unclear. Germline V gene lookup returns CDR1 SSHAT and CDR2 FNYEAQ (reference sequence). CDR3 size: 13 residues. V lost 1 base, J lost 5 bases, and 9 bases lay in between. In nucleotides, the CDR3 is TGTGCCAGCAGCTTAGAGGTAGGGAACGAGCAGTACTTC. Its protein is CASSLEVGNEQYF.

CDR3 sequence reads: CASTQRRTANYGYTF. The CDR3 coding sequence is TGTGCCAGCACCCAAAGACGGACAGCTAACTATGGCTACACCTTC. The V gene is TRBV28, the J gene TRBJ1-2; TRBD1 might be the D (6 bases). The germline V gene has CDR1 MDHEN and CDR2 SYDVKM. This CDR3 is built from 15 residues. V was trimmed by 7 bases and J by 0 bases, leaving 15 bases between them.

This chain joins TRBV4-1 and TRBJ1-3; tentatively, D is TRBD1 (5 bases). The germline CDR1 and CDR2 sequences are MGHRA and YSYEKL. CDR3 size: 16 residues. Trimming pared 1 base from V and 0 bases from J, leaving 10 bases between. Written as DNA, the CDR3 is TGCGCCAGCAGCCAAGTTAGGGGCCTCTCTGGAAACACCATATATTTT. This gives the protein CASSQVRGLSGNTIYF.

The CDR3 sequence: CASSQDEGPEGTEAFF. The CDR3 DNA is TGCGCCAGCAGCCAAGATGAGGGCCCCGAGGGCACTGAAGCTTTCTTT. This rearrangement joins TRBV4-1 to TRBJ1-1; D gene uncertain. Deletions cut 0 bases from V and 4 bases from J, with 15 bases between. The germline V gene encodes CDR1 MGHRA and CDR2 YSYEKL. This CDR3 has 16 amino acids.

CDR3 loop: CASSWSSGGNEQFF. DNA for the CDR3: TGTGCCAGCAGCTGGTCTAGCGGAGGGAATGAGCAGTTCTTC. V usage is TRBV9 and J usage is TRBJ2-1, with 7 bases lining up with TRBD2. J gave up 7 bases and V 4 bases, and 8 bases lay outside the gene matches. Germline assignment: CDR1 SGDLS and CDR2 YYNGEE. The CDR3 covers 14 residues.

The chain couples TRBV2 to TRBJ2-2; 9 nucleotides agree with TRBD1. J was trimmed by 3 bases and V by 5 bases; bases with no gene match: 4. The CDR3 is 15 residues long. Germline V lookup: CDR1 SNHLY, CDR2 FYNNEI. The CDR3 region is CASSSGQGYTGELFF. In DNA, the CDR3 is TGTGCCAGCAGTTCGGGACAGGGCTACACCGGGGAGCTGTTTTTT.

This clone was seen once. The rearrangement joins TRBV27 to TRBJ2-7; 9 positions match TRBD2. This CDR3 spans 14 amino acids. The germline V gene encodes CDR1 MNHEY and CDR2 SMNVEV (reference sequence). V gave up 2 bases and J gave up 4 bases; unmatched junction bases: 3. In nucleotides, the CDR3 is TGTGCCAGCAGTTTAGCGGGAGGGCAATACGAGCAGTACTTC. It specifies CASSLAGGQYEQYF.

The chain combines TRBV2 with TRBJ2-1; D tentatively reads TRBD1 or TRBD2 (5 bases each). V lost 4 bases to trimming and J lost 2 bases, with 15 bases between them. The CDR3 contains 16 residues. Looked up from germline, CDR1 is SNHLY and CDR2 is FYNNEI. The CDR3 loop is CASSGGDSVPYNEQFF. CDR3 sequence (DNA): TGTGCCAGCAGTGGGGGAGACAGTGTCCCCTACAATGAGCAGTTCTTC.

In its sample, this clone was seen a few times. The V gene is TRBV13, the J gene TRBJ1-6, with no clear D. Looked up from germline, CDR1 is PRHDT and CDR2 is FYEKMQ (reference sequence). The CDR3 consists of 14 residues. Between the trimmed V and J ends, which lost 4 bases and 9 bases, there was a span of 13 bases. CDR3 sequence (DNA): TGTGCCAGCAGCTCCGGTAAGTCGTGTTCACCCCTCCACTTT. Translating gives CASSSGKSCSPLHF. The entire variable domain, with the rest obtained from reference TRBV13 and TRBJ1-6, is as follows: AAGVIQSPRHLIKEKRETATLKCYPIPRHDTVYWYQQGPGQDPQFLISFYEKMQSDKGSIPDRFSAQQFSDYHSELNMSSLELGDSALYFCASSSGKSCSPLHFGNGTRLTVT.

The chain carries TRBV9 and TRBJ1-3; D uncertain. Germline CDR1 and CDR2: SGDLS and YYNGEE. The V gene lost 0 bases and the J gene lost 0 bases, with 10 bases spanning the gap. CDR3 length: 16 residues. The CDR3 loop is CASSVGGSSSGNTIYF. The CDR3, as DNA: TGTGCCAGCAGCGTAGGAGGGTCCAGCTCTGGAAACACCATATATTTT.

This sequence joins TRBV5-6 and TRBJ2-2; no reliable D call. This CDR3 is 13 amino acids long. Germline V gene data show CDR1 as SGHDT and CDR2 as YYEEEE. Deletions cut 2 bases from V and 6 bases from J, with 8 bases between. Here the CDR3 DNA reads TGTGCCAGCAGCTTCCGGTTATCCGGGGAGCTGTTTTTT. This translates into CASSFRLSGELFF. The full variable domain, its missing parts supplied by reference TRBV5-6 and TRBJ2-2, is DAGVTQSPTHLIKTRGQQVTLRCSPKSGHDTVSWYQQALGQGPQFIFQYYEEEERQRGNFPDRFSGHQFPNYSSELNVNALLLGDSALYLCASSFRLSGELFFGEGSRLTVL.

The chain is built from TRBV28 and TRBJ1-2, with D possibly being TRBD1 (5 bases). The V gene's germline CDR1 is MDHEN and CDR2 SYDVKM. The V end lost 2 bases, the J end lost 5 bases, and 15 bases lay between the germline ends. The CDR3 is made up of 15 amino acids. CDR3 protein: CASSLVQESTYGYTF. The CDR3 DNA reads as TGTGCCAGCAGTTTAGTACAGGAAAGCACATATGGCTACACCTTC.

The rearrangement uses TRBV6-5 and TRBJ1-5; D is unclear. The germline CDR1 and CDR2 sequences are MNHEY and SVGAGI. Trimming cost V 6 bases and J 5 bases, with 14 bases left between them. This CDR3 has 14 residues. The CDR3 loop is CASSNGRGDQPQHF. The CDR3, as DNA: TGTGCCAGCAGCAACGGGCGGGGTGATCAGCCCCAGCATTTT.

The CDR3 sequence is CASSSPGAGSVSYNEQFF. The CDR3 nucleotides read TGTGCCAGCAGCTCTCCTGGGGCCGGGAGCGTCTCCTACAATGAGCAGTTCTTC. The chain is built from TRBV7-2 and TRBJ2-1; D is perhaps TRBD2 (6 bases). Trimming left V 4 bases short and J 0 bases short, with 19 bases between. Germline V gene sequence: CDR1 SGHTA, CDR2 FQGNSA. The CDR3 has 18 amino acids.

CDR3 in amino acids: CAWTGGNNQPQHF. CDR3 bases: TGTGCCTGGACCGGGGGGAACAATCAGCCCCAGCATTTT. The rearrangement uses TRBV30 and TRBJ1-5; possible D gene TRBD1, 5 bases. Trimming shortened V by 4 bases and J by 3 bases, and 10 bases separated the two germline ends. The germline V gene encodes CDR1 GTSNPN and CDR2 SVGIG (reference sequence). The CDR3 has 13 residues. Based on the CDR3 plus reference TRBV30 and TRBJ1-5, the full variable domain is SQTIHQWPATLVQPVGSPLSLECTVEGTSNPNLYWYRQAAGRGLQLLFYSVGIGQISSEVPQNLSASRPQDRQFILSSKKLLLSDSGFYLCAWTGGNNQPQHFGDGTRLSIL.

V is TRBV19 and J is TRBJ1-5; D unresolved. Germline-derived CDR1 and CDR2 are LNHDA and SQIVND (reference sequence). V shed 5 bases and J shed 4 bases, with 15 bases lying between them. This CDR3 is built from 15 residues. The CDR3 region is CASSAQTARNQPQHF. The DNA of the CDR3 is TGTGCCAGTAGTGCCCAAACCGCGCGGAATCAGCCCCAGCATTTT. Full variable domain (outside the CDR3, taken from reference TRBV19 and TRBJ1-5): DGGITQSPKYLFRKEGQNVTLSCEQNLNHDAMYWYRQDPGQGLRLIYYSQIVNDFQKGDIAEGYSVSREKKESFPLTVTSAQKNPTAFYLCASSAQTARNQPQHFGDGTRLSIL.

The V gene is TRBV27, the J gene TRBJ1-5; possibly TRBD1 for D (5 bases). V lost 8 bases and J lost 7, with 18 bases in between. Germline assignment: CDR1 MNHEY and CDR2 SMNVEV (reference sequence). The CDR3 totals 14 residues. The CDR3 bases are TGTGCCAGCCGTGGGGGAAGCGCGGGACAGCCCCAGCATTTT. Protein product: CASRGGSAGQPQHF.

The chain recombines TRBV16 with TRBJ1-5; TRBD1 is a possible D gene (5 bases). Germline V lookup: CDR1 KGHSY, CDR2 FQNENV. This CDR3 region has 14 residues. The V gene lost 4 bases and the J gene lost 3 bases, with 10 bases spanning the gap. The CDR3 loop reads CASSLTGLNQPQHF. The CDR3 DNA reads TGTGCCAGCAGCCTTACAGGCCTCAATCAGCCCCAGCATTTT.

This clone was seen only a few times. V and J are TRBV4-2 and TRBJ2-5; D gene uncertain. The CDR3 sequence is 14 residues long. Trimming took 4 bases from V and 4 from J, leaving 13 bases between them. Germline CDR1 is LGHNA and CDR2 is YNFKEQ. CDR3 DNA: TGTGCCAGCAGCCCTACTGCAGACGGAGAGACCCAGTACTTC. Translating it yields CASSPTADGETQYF.

The V gene is TRBV5-6, the J gene TRBJ1-5, with 8 bases matching TRBD1. With V trimmed by 3 bases and J by 2 bases, 1 base remained unmatched. CDR1 and CDR2 from the germline V gene are SGHDT and YYEEEE. The CDR3 totals 14 residues. The DNA of the CDR3 is TGTGCCAGCAGCTCGGGACAGGGCAATCAGCCCCAGCATTTT. Translating it yields CASSSGQGNQPQHF.

This clone appeared a few times. The CDR3 sequence is CASSPGTRPEAFF. CDR3 DNA sequence: TGTGCCAGCAGCCCCGGGACACGACCGGAAGCTTTCTTT. The chain links TRBV9 to TRBJ1-1; the D gene is possibly TRBD1 (6 bases). The CDR3 has 13 residues. Per germline, CDR1 SGDLS and CDR2 YYNGEE. V lost 4 bases and J lost 8, with 15 bases in between. The variable domain in full, with the rest retrieved from reference TRBV9 and TRBJ1-1, is DSGVTQTPKHLITATGQRVTLRCSPRSGDLSVYWYQQSLDQGLQFLIQYYNGEERAKGNILERFSAQQFPDLHSELNLSSLELGDSALYFCASSPGTRPEAFFGQGTRLTVV.

The rearrangement uses TRBV2 and TRBJ2-1, with a possible D match to TRBD2 (5 bases). This CDR3 contains 15 residues. Trimming removed 7 bases at V and 0 bases at J, with 13 bases between. Germline assignment: CDR1 SNHLY and CDR2 FYNNEI. The CDR3 is CASNLEGSSYNEQFF. Written as DNA, the CDR3 is TGTGCCAGCAACCTAGAGGGTAGCTCCTACAATGAGCAGTTCTTC.

J is TRBJ2-1 and V is TRBV5-4; perhaps TRBD2 as D (6 bases). The V end lost 3 bases, the J end lost 8 bases, and 15 bases lay between the germline ends. The CDR3 loop spans 14 amino acids. The germline CDR1 and CDR2 sequences are SGHNT and YYREEE (reference sequence). As DNA, the CDR3 is TGTGCCAGCAGCTCCGGACTAACCCCGGATGAGCAGTTCTTC. It codes for CASSSGLTPDEQFF. Full variable domain (rest looked up from reference TRBV5-4 and TRBJ2-1): ETGVTQSPTHLIKTRGQQVTLRCSSQSGHNTVSWYQQALGQGPQFIFQYYREEENGRGNFPPRFSGLQFPNYSSELNVNALELDDSALYLCASSSGLTPDEQFFGPGTRLTVL.

The chain joins TRBV7-9 to TRBJ2-7; 13 bases map to TRBD2. The germline V gene has CDR1 SEHNR and CDR2 FQNEAQ (reference sequence). V lost 2 bases and J lost 3; bases outside the gene matches: 4. CDR3 length: 16 residues. This CDR3 is CASSLTGLAGSYEQYF. The CDR3 DNA reads as TGTGCCAGCAGCTTAACGGGACTAGCGGGGAGCTACGAGCAGTACTTC.

The chain joins TRBV21-1 to TRBJ2-7; the D call in the table, TRBD2, was not verified against the DNA. TRBV21-1 is a recognized pseudogene. The CDR3 is 15 amino acids. CDR3 sequence reads: CASSKKTSGSYEQYF. As DNA, the CDR3 is TGTGCCAGCAGCAAAAAGACTAGCGGCTCCTACGAGCAGTACTTC.

The rearrangement links TRBV27 to TRBJ2-7; 8 bases are a match to TRBD2. The CDR3 has 15 residues. From germline, CDR1 is MNHEY and CDR2 SMNVEV (reference sequence). Trimming took 4 bases from V and 3 from J; bases not matched to a gene: 8. CDR3 coding DNA: TGTGCCAGCAGTTCGTTAGCGGGGATTGTCTACGAGCAGTACTTC. Protein sequence: CASSSLAGIVYEQYF.

This chain connects TRBV10-2 to TRBJ1-2; D gene ambiguous. In germline, CDR1 is WSHSY, CDR2 SAAADI. CDR3 length: 14 amino acids. V was cut by 5 bases and J by 0 bases, with 10 bases left in between. CDR3: CASSSQETNYGYTF. The DNA of the CDR3 is TGCGCCAGCAGTAGTCAGGAGACTAACTATGGCTACACCTTC.